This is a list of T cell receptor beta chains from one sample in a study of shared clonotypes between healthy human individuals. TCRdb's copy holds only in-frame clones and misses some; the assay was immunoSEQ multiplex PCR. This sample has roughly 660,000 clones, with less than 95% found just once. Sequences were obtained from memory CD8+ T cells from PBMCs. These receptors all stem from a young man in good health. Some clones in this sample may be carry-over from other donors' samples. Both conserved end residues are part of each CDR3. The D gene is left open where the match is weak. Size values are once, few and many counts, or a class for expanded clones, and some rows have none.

TGCAGCGTTCGACTAGGGGATAGGTCCTACAATGAGCAGTTCTTC CSVRLGDRSYNEQFF - 15 TRBJ2-1 - TRBV29-1
TGTGCGACCGGGACAGGGGACTACGAGCAGTACTTC CATGTGDYEQYF - 12 TRBJ2-7 TRBD1 TRBV28
TGCGCCAGCAGCTTTAGCCAGGGGGCTATATGGAATGAGCAGTTCTTC CASSFSQGAIWNEQFF - 16 TRBJ2-1 TRBD1 TRBV5-1
TGTGCCAGCAGAGTGGCTGTAGCCTACGAGCAGTACTTC CASRVAVAYEQYF - 13 TRBJ2-7 - TRBV28
TGTGCCAGCAGGTGGGGACCAATGACTAACTATGGCTACACCTTC CASRWGPMTNYGYTF once 15 TRBJ1-2 - TRBV27
TGTGCCAGCAGCTCCCGCCGAGGGCGGGAGAACACCGGGGAGCTGTTTTTT CASSSRRGRENTGELFF - 17 TRBJ2-2 - TRBV11-2
TGTGCCAGTAGTCCACAAGGACCGCACACAGATACGCAGTATTTT CASSPQGPHTDTQYF - 15 TRBJ2-3 - TRBV19
TGTGCCAGCAGCCTAGGACCTCTCTCGGGCACTGAAGCTTTCTTT CASSLGPLSGTEAFF many 15 TRBJ1-1 - TRBV13
TGTGCCAGCAGGCCGGGGTCCGCCCCCTACGAGCAGTACTTC CASRPGSAPYEQYF - 14 TRBJ2-7 - TRBV7-2
TGTGCCAGCAGCCCTAGCGGGAGGTCCTCCTACGAGCAGTACTTC CASSPSGRSSYEQYF - 15 TRBJ2-7 TRBD2 TRBV7-3
TGCAGCGTTGTTGTGAGAGGACACCTTGACAATGAGCAGTTCTTC CSVVVRGHLDNEQFF - 15 TRBJ2-1 - TRBV29-1
TGCGCCAGCAGCCAAGATGTTGAAGCACCCCTGGCCTACTTC CASSQDVEAPLAYF - 14 TRBJ2-5 - TRBV4-3
TGTGCCAGCAGTGAAGTCGGACAGGGATACGAGCAGTACTTC CASSEVGQGYEQYF - 14 TRBJ2-7 TRBD1 TRBV6-1
TGTGCCAGCAGCTTAGTCGGAGATACGCAGTATTTT CASSLVGDTQYF once 12 TRBJ2-3 - TRBV7-9
TGTGCCAGCAGTTCGACACCCCAGGGCCAAGAGACCCAGTACTTC CASSSTPQGQETQYF once 15 TRBJ2-5 - TRBV27
TGTGCCAGCAGCTTAGCACCAGCGGAGCACACCGGGGAGCTGTTTTTT CASSLAPAEHTGELFF once 16 TRBJ2-2 - TRBV7-9
TGTGCCAGCAGCCCGGGACAGCGCTACCCTAACTATGGCTACACCTTC CASSPGQRYPNYGYTF - 16 TRBJ1-2 TRBD1 TRBV5-6
TGTGCCAGCAGTTTGACTAGCGGGAGCCCAGATACGCAGTATTTT CASSLTSGSPDTQYF - 15 TRBJ2-3 TRBD2 TRBV27
TGTGCCAGCAGCTTAGTTTGGGGCGATGAGCAGTTCTTC CASSLVWGDEQFF - 13 TRBJ2-1 - TRBV7-9
TGTGCCACCAGCTTCCTGGGGGAAGTTAGGGAGACCCAGTACTTC CATSFLGEVRETQYF few 15 TRBJ2-5 - TRBV15
TGTGCCAGCAGCTTCATCCGACAGGGGGGTTACGAGCAGTACTTC CASSFIRQGGYEQYF - 15 TRBJ2-7 TRBD1 TRBV28
TGTGCCATCAGTGTTGGACCCCTGAACACTGAAGCTTTCTTT CAISVGPLNTEAFF few 14 TRBJ1-1 - TRBV10-3
TGTGCCAGCAGCCCCACACACGGGGCTGGAAACACCATATATTTT CASSPTHGAGNTIYF - 15 TRBJ1-3 - TRBV28